A selection of T cell receptor beta chains follows, all from one sample in a study of T cells after yellow fever vaccination. MiXCR, run by TCRdb on the 5' RACE reads, gives a single entry per CDR3 protein. The sample yields a few hundred thousand distinct CDR3 sequences, about 3.5% seen once. Sample: PBMCs, taken on the day of the yellow fever booster vaccination. The receptors here all came from a man aged 18 to 30 who received the YFV17D yellow fever vaccine. Each CDR3 is given with its conserved first and last residue. D genes are given only for firm matches. Clone size is shown for a subset of rows, as once, few, many or a class of expanded clone.

cdr3_aa: CASSLGNRGLEKLFF
cdr3_nt: TGTGCCAGCAGCTTAGGAAACAGGGGTCTCGAAAAACTGTTTTTT
clone_size: NA
v_call: TRBV7-6
j_call: TRBJ1-4
d_call: TRBD1

cdr3_aa: CASSSHGQGNPYEQYF
cdr3_nt: TGCGCCAGCAGCTCCCACGGGCAGGGGAATCCCTACGAGCAGTACTTC
clone_size: few
v_call: TRBV5-1
j_call: TRBJ2-7
d_call: NA

cdr3_aa: CASYRQNYGYTF
cdr3_nt: TGTGCCAGTTATAGGCAGAACTATGGCTACACCTTC
clone_size: NA
v_call: TRBV19
j_call: TRBJ1-2
d_call: NA

cdr3_aa: CASKGASSGNTIYF
cdr3_nt: TGTGCCAGCAAAGGAGCTAGCTCTGGAAACACCATATATTTT
clone_size: NA
v_call: TRBV7-9
j_call: TRBJ1-3
d_call: NA

cdr3_aa: CASSLPRRGGKQETQYF
cdr3_nt: TGTGCCAGCAGCCTCCCACGGAGGGGGGGCAAACAAGAGACCCAGTACTTC
clone_size: NA
v_call: TRBV7-9
j_call: TRBJ2-5
d_call: NA

cdr3_aa: CASSYDGNSGNTIYF
cdr3_nt: TGTGCCAGCAGTTACGACGGGAACTCTGGAAACACCATATATTTT
clone_size: few
v_call: TRBV6-5
j_call: TRBJ1-3
d_call: NA

cdr3_aa: CASSPLIPDRSSYNSPLHF
cdr3_nt: TGTGCCAGCAGCCCGTTAATTCCCGACAGGAGCTCCTATAATTCACCCCTCCACTTT
clone_size: few
v_call: TRBV7-2
j_call: TRBJ1-6
d_call: NA

cdr3_aa: CASRDHRGLYTEAFF
cdr3_nt: TGTGCCAGCAGGGACCACAGGGGGCTGTACACTGAAGCTTTCTTT
clone_size: NA
v_call: TRBV2
j_call: TRBJ1-1
d_call: TRBD1

cdr3_aa: CASSLALVPQETQYF
cdr3_nt: TGTGCCAGCAGCTTAGCGCTAGTTCCTCAAGAGACCCAGTACTTC
clone_size: many
v_call: TRBV7-2
j_call: TRBJ2-5
d_call: NA

cdr3_aa: CASSLAFEQTSNTGELFF
cdr3_nt: TGCGCCAGCAGCTTGGCTTTCGAACAAACCTCGAACACCGGGGAGCTGTTTTTT
clone_size: few
v_call: TRBV5-1
j_call: TRBJ2-2
d_call: NA

cdr3_aa: CASSLVYGGLTGNTIYF
cdr3_nt: TGTGCCAGCAGCTTAGTGTACGGGGGCTTAACTGGAAACACCATATATTTT
clone_size: few
v_call: TRBV7-2
j_call: TRBJ1-3
d_call: NA

cdr3_aa: CASSVSQVGETQYF
cdr3_nt: TGTGCCAGCAGCGTAAGCCAGGTGGGGGAGACCCAGTACTTC
clone_size: NA
v_call: TRBV9
j_call: TRBJ2-5
d_call: NA

cdr3_aa: CATARQGVYGYTF
cdr3_nt: TGTGCCACCGCCCGACAGGGGGTCTATGGCTACACCTTC
clone_size: few
v_call: TRBV15
j_call: TRBJ1-2
d_call: TRBD1

cdr3_aa: CASSLDRSGANVLTF
cdr3_nt: TGTGCCAGCAGCTTAGACAGGTCTGGGGCCAACGTCCTGACTTTC
clone_size: few
v_call: TRBV7-2
j_call: TRBJ2-6
d_call: NA

cdr3_aa: CASSFTPDSVGGEQYF
cdr3_nt: TGCGCCAGCAGCTTTACCCCGGACAGTGTAGGGGGGGAGCAGTACTTC
clone_size: many
v_call: TRBV5-1
j_call: TRBJ2-7
d_call: NA

cdr3_aa: CASSLGLGLSSGANVLTF
cdr3_nt: TGCGCCAGCAGCTTGGGTTTAGGGTTGAGCTCTGGGGCCAACGTCCTGACTTTC
clone_size: few
v_call: TRBV5-1
j_call: TRBJ2-6
d_call: NA

cdr3_aa: CASSLRRVWTGELFF
cdr3_nt: TGTGCCAGCAGCTTACGGCGGGTTTGGACCGGGGAGCTGTTTTTT
clone_size: NA
v_call: TRBV7-8
j_call: TRBJ2-2
d_call: NA